One sample yielded the 12 T cell receptor beta chains listed below, sequenced in a study of T cell responses to AZD1222 COVID-19 vaccine. Sequencing was performed with immunoSEQ multiplex PCR; in TCRdb, only in-frame clones are kept and a portion is missing. The profile shows under 150,000 clones, 85% to 90% of them singletons. The specimen comprised peripheral blood, sampled 28 days after the second AZD1222 dose. Source of these receptors: an adult who received the AZD1222 COVID-19 vaccine.

The chain recombines TRBV13 with TRBJ1-5; D remains ambiguous. In germline, CDR1 is PRHDT, CDR2 FYEKMQ (reference sequence). Between the trimmed V and J ends, which lost 8 bases and 3 bases, there was a span of 11 bases. This CDR3 is 13 amino acids long. For the CDR3, the DNA is TGTGCCAGCCACAACAAGTTCAATCAGCCCCAGCATTTT. Translating gives CASHNKFNQPQHF. Looking up the rest from reference TRBV13 and TRBJ1-5 gives the full variable domain: AAGVIQSPRHLIKEKRETATLKCYPIPRHDTVYWYQQGPGQDPQFLISFYEKMQSDKGSIPDRFSAQQFSDYHSELNMSSLELGDSALYFCASHNKFNQPQHFGDGTRLSIL.

This chain connects TRBV2 to TRBJ2-2, with D unresolved. The V and J ends lost 8 bases and 4 bases respectively, with 11 bases between them. Germline V gene sequence: CDR1 SNHLY, CDR2 FYNNEI. The CDR3 has 13 residues. The CDR3 DNA reads TGTGCCAGCCTCCGGGTTCTCACCGGGGAGCTGTTTTTT. It translates to CASLRVLTGELFF.

J is TRBJ1-1 and V is TRBV2; possibly TRBD1 for D (5 bases). Trimming left V 6 bases short and J 1 base short, with 9 bases between. There are 13 residues in the CDR3. Germline V gives CDR1 SNHLY, CDR2 FYNNEI. The CDR3 loop reads CASRTARNTEAFF. In DNA, the CDR3 is TGTGCCAGCAGGACAGCAAGGAACACTGAAGCTTTCTTT.

The gene calls are TRBV6-4 and TRBJ2-3; 7 nucleotides line up with TRBD2. This CDR3 comprises 15 residues. Germline V CDR1 and CDR2: MRHNA, SNTAGT. The trim removed 2 bases at V and 2 bases at J, leaving 4 bases unmatched. The CDR3 nucleotides read TGTGCCAGCAGTGACGGGGGGGGTCCCACAGATACGCAGTATTTT. Translation: CASSDGGGPTDTQYF.

This clone came up many times. V usage is TRBV5-1 and J usage is TRBJ1-1, with no clear D. The V gene's germline CDR1 is SGHRS and CDR2 YFSETQ. V was trimmed by 0 bases and J by 4 bases, leaving 10 bases between them. The CDR3 length is 14 residues. The CDR3 coding sequence is TGCGCCAGCAGCTTGGCACGGGAGGTCACTGAAGCTTTCTTT. Its translation is CASSLAREVTEAFF.

This clone came up once. The genes are TRBV5-1 and TRBJ1-1, with 7 bases aligning to TRBD1. Losses at the gene ends were 4 bases for V and 4 bases for J; bases not matched to a gene: 10. Looked up from germline, CDR1 is SGHRS and CDR2 is YFSETQ. CDR3 length: 15 residues. CDR3 sequence: CASSTGGQISTEAFF. CDR3 sequence (DNA): TGCGCCAGCAGCACGGGGGGACAGATTAGCACTGAAGCTTTCTTT.

This chain links TRBV7-9 with TRBJ1-5; D is possibly TRBD1 (5 bases). Germline CDR1 is SEHNR and CDR2 is FQNEAQ (reference sequence). CDR3 length: 14 residues. Trimming left V 4 bases short and J 7 bases short, with 14 bases between. The CDR3 here is CASSSGRPGQPQHF. Here the CDR3 DNA reads TGTGCCAGCAGCTCGGGACGGCCGGGCCAGCCCCAGCATTTT.

V and J are TRBV10-3 and TRBJ1-5, with 10 positions matching TRBD1. V gave up 3 bases and J gave up 6 bases; unmatched junction bases: 8. Germline CDR1 is ENHRY and CDR2 is SYGVKD. The CDR3 length is 16 residues. The CDR3, as DNA: TGTGCCATCAGTGATTCGGGACAGGGGAAAGGTCAGCCCCAGCATTTT. Translating gives CAISDSGQGKGQPQHF.

V gene TRBV30 combines with J gene TRBJ1-5; D possibly corresponds to TRBD1 (5 bases). Germline loops: CDR1 GTSNPN, CDR2 SVGIG (reference sequence). V lost 2 bases and J lost 2, with 16 bases in between. The CDR3 covers 16 residues. Here the CDR3 reads CAWSPWTSGGNQPQHF. CDR3 bases: TGTGCCTGGAGTCCATGGACGTCGGGGGGCAATCAGCCCCAGCATTTT.

This clone was counted a few times. The chain carries TRBV7-9 and TRBJ2-7, with D possibly being TRBD2 (6 bases). V lost 2 bases and J 2 bases, leaving 7 bases between the germline ends. The CDR3 loop spans 13 amino acids. Germline V gene sequence: CDR1 SEHNR, CDR2 FQNEAQ (reference sequence). CDR3 region: CASSLPGAYEQYF. The CDR3 DNA follows: TGTGCCAGCAGCTTACCGGGGGCCTACGAGCAGTACTTC.

The chain has TRBV6-5 and TRBJ2-3; 7 nucleotides line up with TRBD1. From germline, CDR1 is MNHEY and CDR2 SVGAGI. With 5 bases clipped from V and 0 bases from J, the junction kept 5 bases outside the gene matches. This CDR3 is 15 amino acids long. DNA of the CDR3: TGTGCCAGCAGTCTGGACAGGTTGAGCACAGATACGCAGTATTTT. It specifies CASSLDRLSTDTQYF.

The chain employs TRBV18 and TRBJ1-5; D gene ambiguous. This CDR3 has 13 amino acids. Germline assignment: CDR1 KGHSH and CDR2 LQKENI. Deletions cut 2 bases from V and 3 bases from J, with 5 bases between. The CDR3 spells CASSPGFNQPQHF. CDR3 sequence (DNA): TGTGCCAGCTCACCAGGATTCAATCAGCCCCAGCATTTT.